One sample yielded the 14 T cell receptor beta chains listed below, sequenced in a study of T cell responses to AZD1222 COVID-19 vaccine. The data were produced by immunoSEQ multiplex PCR, yet TCRdb's version contains in-frame clones alone and is incomplete. The table has 150,000 to 200,000 clones, 75% to 90% seen once. The material was peripheral blood, obtained on day 0 of AZD1222 vaccination. The receptors come from an adult in good health.

The chain combines TRBV6-6 with TRBJ1-4; D call uncertain. CDR3 size: 13 residues. Per germline, CDR1 MNHNY and CDR2 SVGAGI (reference sequence). The V end lost 0 bases, the J end lost 10 bases, and 9 bases lay between the germline ends. The CDR3 nucleotides read TGTGCCAGCAGTTACTCGAACGGGAGAAAACTGTTTTTT. This gives the protein CASSYSNGRKLFF.

Comment on this clone: Within the sample, other DNA sequences also encode this same CDR3. The CDR3 sequence is CASSQERDYGYTF. CDR3 DNA: TGTGCCAGCAGCCAAGAGCGGGACTATGGCTACACCTTC. The rearrangement uses TRBV4-2 and TRBJ1-2, with no clear D. CDR3 length: 13 amino acids. Germline V gene data show CDR1 as LGHNA and CDR2 as YNFKEQ. Trimming cost V 0 bases and J 3 bases, with 5 bases left between them.

This clone was seen just once. The rearrangement uses TRBV7-9 and TRBJ1-3; TRBD1 is a possible D gene (6 bases). The V gene lost 3 bases and the J gene lost 3 bases, with 15 bases spanning the gap. The CDR3 runs to 16 residues. Germline V gene lookup returns CDR1 SEHNR and CDR2 FQNEAQ (reference sequence). The chain's CDR3 is CASSLAQGLDGNTIYF. The DNA of the CDR3 is TGTGCCAGCAGCTTGGCGCAGGGGCTTGATGGAAACACCATATATTTT.

The rearrangement joins TRBV5-1 to TRBJ2-5; D not certain. The CDR3 length is 12 residues. Deletions cut 7 bases from V and 0 bases from J, with 7 bases between. Germline CDR1 and CDR2: SGHRS and YFSETQ. The DNA of the CDR3 is TGCGCCAGCTCACTAAACCAAGAGACCCAGTACTTC. It encodes CASSLNQETQYF.

This chain joins TRBV6-5 and TRBJ2-3; D is unclear. This CDR3 spans 16 amino acids. V gave up 0 bases and J gave up 1 base, with 11 bases separating them. The germline CDR1 and CDR2 sequences are MNHEY and SVGAGI. CDR3 sequence reads: CASSYSSYGGTDTQYF. DNA for the CDR3: TGTGCCAGCAGTTACTCGAGTTATGGCGGCACAGATACGCAGTATTTT.

The chain recombines TRBV7-9 with TRBJ2-1; 9 bases align to TRBD2. V was pared by 2 bases and J by 5 bases, with 7 bases of the junction left unmatched. Germline V lookup: CDR1 SEHNR, CDR2 FQNEAQ (reference sequence). The CDR3 contains 16 residues. The CDR3 DNA sequence: TGTGCCAGCAGCTTACCTCCGGGACTAGCTCACAATGAGCAGTTCTTC. Protein product: CASSLPPGLAHNEQFF.

This clone was seen only a few times. V usage is TRBV4-3 and J usage is TRBJ1-5; 10 bases match TRBD1. V dropped 1 base and J dropped 5; count of bases not matched to a gene: 8. This CDR3 has 17 amino acids. CDR1 and CDR2 from the germline V gene are LGHNA and YSLEER. CDR3 region: CASSQVLTGGVDQPQHF. The CDR3 DNA reads as TGCGCCAGCAGCCAAGTGTTGACAGGGGGCGTAGATCAGCCCCAGCATTTT.

The rearrangement uses TRBV27 and TRBJ2-3, with D unresolved. The length of the CDR3 is 11 residues. Germline V gene sequence: CDR1 MNHEY, CDR2 SMNVEV (reference sequence). With 8 bases removed from V and 7 bases from J, the gap between germline ends came to 10 bases. The CDR3 here is CASQKGHTQYF. CDR3 sequence (DNA): TGTGCCAGCCAAAAGGGCCATACGCAGTATTTT.

The rearrangement links TRBV29-1 to TRBJ2-7; the D is unclear. CDR1 is SQVTM and CDR2 is ANQGSEA in the germline V gene. The CDR3 extends over 12 amino acids. Trimming removed 5 bases at V and 0 bases at J, with 8 bases between. The CDR3 sequence: CSVQVSSYEQYF. The CDR3 DNA is TGCAGCGTTCAGGTCAGCTCCTACGAGCAGTACTTC.

The rearrangement uses TRBV5-6 and TRBJ2-5; D is ambiguous. V shed 1 base and J shed 0 bases, with 4 bases lying between them. Germline values: CDR1 SGHDT, CDR2 YYEEEE. The CDR3 covers 13 residues. The CDR3 DNA reads TGTGCCAGCAGCTTGCGGTACCAAGAGACCCAGTACTTC. Translation: CASSLRYQETQYF.

The gene calls are TRBV19 and TRBJ2-1; D may be TRBD1 (5 bases). This CDR3 spans 17 amino acids. Germline V gene data show CDR1 as LNHDA and CDR2 as SQIVND (reference sequence). V was shortened by 3 bases and J by 0 bases, with 15 bases between the two germline ends. CDR3 sequence: CASSIEGHTSSYNEQFF. The CDR3 DNA follows: TGTGCCAGTAGTATCGAAGGACATACGTCCTCCTACAATGAGCAGTTCTTC.

The gene calls are TRBV18 and TRBJ2-5; D might be TRBD2 (6 bases). Per germline, CDR1 KGHSH and CDR2 LQKENI. Trimming left V 2 bases short and J 6 bases short, with 13 bases between. The length of the CDR3 is 14 residues. The CDR3 reads CASSPARGGQTQYF. The CDR3 DNA reads TGTGCCAGCTCACCAGCTAGGGGAGGACAGACCCAGTACTTC. The whole variable domain, filled in from reference TRBV18 and TRBJ2-5, reads NAGVMQNPRHLVRRRGQEARLRCSPMKGHSHVYWYRQLPEEGLKFMVYLQKENIIDESGMPKERFSAEFPKEGPSILRIQQVVRGDSAAYFCASSPARGGQTQYFGPGTRLLVL.

This clone was recorded only once. This chain joins TRBV5-1 and TRBJ2-3; D is perhaps TRBD1 (6 bases). Per germline, CDR1 SGHRS and CDR2 YFSETQ. V was shortened by 0 bases and J by 3 bases, with 14 bases between the two germline ends. The CDR3 is 16 amino acids. CDR3 bases: TGCGCCAGCAGCTTGGCGCAAAAGACAGGAACAGATACGCAGTATTTT. This translates into CASSLAQKTGTDTQYF.

The chain joins TRBV13 to TRBJ2-7; maybe TRBD1 (7 bases). This CDR3 contains 13 residues. With 3 bases removed from V and 5 bases from J, the gap between germline ends came to 11 bases. Germline CDR1 and CDR2: PRHDT and FYEKMQ (reference sequence). The CDR3 reads CASSFQGGDEQYV. CDR3 DNA: TGTGCCAGCAGCTTCCAGGGGGGCGACGAGCAGTACGTC.